The next 13 T cell receptor beta chains were all read from a single sample in a study of T cell changes during pregnancy in multiple sclerosis (dated by TCRdb to about 2019). The method was the immunoSEQ multiplex PCR assay. TCRdb stores this immuneACCESS table with in-frame sequences only. Part of the clones is absent; in the studies checked, under half of the shortfall reflects unresolved V genes, and no reason is known for the rest. The sample table lists 60,000 to 65,000 clones, about 90% of them with a count of one. Together, the top ten hold more than 2.5% of the sample. The material was peripheral blood, obtained in the second trimester of pregnancy. All receptors derive from a female donor in good health, enrolled as a control in a pregnancy study.

V and J are TRBV7-2 and TRBJ1-1, with D possibly TRBD1 on 6 matching bases. The CDR3 consists of 18 residues. With 0 bases removed from V and 3 bases from J, the gap between germline ends came to 20 bases. Germline V gives CDR1 SGHTA, CDR2 FQGNSA. The DNA of the CDR3 is TGTGCCAGCAGCTTAGCGCCAACTGGGGGCAGGGTTGACACTGAAGCTTTCTTT. This translates into CASSLAPTGGRVDTEAFF.

The rearrangement uses TRBV6-5 and TRBJ1-1; D is uncertain. Germline V gene sequence: CDR1 MNHEY, CDR2 SVGAGI. The CDR3 sequence is 15 residues long. V lost 8 bases, J lost 8 bases, and 24 bases lay in between. CDR3 nucleotides: TGTGCCAGCGGAAACGGCGGATTATCCCAAGAAGAAGCTTTCTTT. Its translation: CASGNGGLSQEEAFF.

J is TRBJ2-3 and V is TRBV2; 9 nucleotides align to TRBD2. CDR1 and CDR2 from the germline V gene are SNHLY and FYNNEI. V shed 6 bases, J shed 1 base, and the junction held 2 bases outside the gene matches. This CDR3 spans 14 amino acids. CDR3 DNA: TGTGCCAGCAGGAGGACTAGCGGCACAGATACGCAGTATTTT. It codes for CASRRTSGTDTQYF.

The chain has TRBV5-4 and TRBJ2-1; maybe TRBD2 (5 bases). This CDR3 is 11 amino acids long. Germline V gene lookup returns CDR1 SGHNT and CDR2 YYREEE (reference sequence). V was trimmed by 7 bases and J by 4 bases, leaving 6 bases between them. DNA for the CDR3: TGTGCCAGCGGGAGTTACAATGAGCAGTTCTTC. It translates to CASGSYNEQFF.

The chain carries TRBV7-3 and TRBJ1-5; unclear D gene. V gave up 2 bases and J gave up 4 bases, with 6 bases separating them. The CDR3 runs 13 residues. Germline loops: CDR1 SGHTA, CDR2 FQGTGA. CDR3 region: CASSLEENQPQHF. CDR3 coding DNA: TGTGCCAGCAGCTTAGAGGAGAATCAGCCCCAGCATTTT.

The rearrangement links TRBV28 to TRBJ2-1, with 9 bases that match TRBD1. Losses at the gene ends were 4 bases for V and 3 bases for J; bases not matched to a gene: 4. Per germline, CDR1 MDHEN and CDR2 SYDVKM. The CDR3 covers 15 residues. CDR3 sequence reads: CASSSPGQGYNEQFF. The CDR3 DNA reads TGTGCCAGCAGTTCGCCGGGACAGGGCTACAATGAGCAGTTCTTC.

The CDR3 spells CASSLGTGHGYTF. CDR3 in DNA: TGTGCCAGCAGCTTGGGGACAGGGCATGGCTACACCTTC. This chain connects TRBV5-6 to TRBJ1-2, with TRBD1 identical over 8 bases. V was pared by 0 bases and J by 6 bases, with 1 base of the junction left unmatched. CDR1 is SGHDT and CDR2 is YYEEEE in the germline V gene. The CDR3 contains 13 residues.

The V call is TRBV9, the J call TRBJ2-3, with D hard to call. Germline CDR1 and CDR2: SGDLS and YYNGEE. V lost 0 bases and J lost 1, with 6 bases in between. The CDR3 length is 14 residues. The chain's CDR3 is CASSVVPGTDTQYF. DNA for the CDR3: TGTGCCAGCAGCGTAGTCCCAGGCACAGATACGCAGTATTTT.

This clone was seen a single time. CDR3 in DNA: TGTGCCAGCAGCTTTGATGAGTTCGGGGAGCTGTTTTTT. Protein sequence: CASSFDEFGELFF. V usage is TRBV7-2 and J usage is TRBJ2-2; no reliable D call. Germline-derived CDR1 and CDR2 are SGHTA and FQGNSA. Trimming took 3 bases from V and 7 from J, leaving 9 bases between them. CDR3 length: 13 amino acids.

The chain employs TRBV2 and TRBJ1-5, with 8 bases fitting TRBD1. CDR1 SNHLY and CDR2 FYNNEI come from the germline V gene. This CDR3 has 13 residues. J gave up 7 bases and V 6 bases, and 5 bases lay outside the gene matches. The CDR3 sequence: CASSRGQGQPQHF. The CDR3 bases are TGTGCCAGCAGCAGGGGGCAAGGCCAGCCCCAGCATTTT.

J is TRBJ2-6 and V is TRBV6-1; D is undetermined. The V gene lost 8 bases and the J gene lost 0 bases, with 8 bases spanning the gap. The CDR3 runs 14 residues. Germline CDR1 and CDR2: MNHNS and SASEGT. The CDR3 bases are TGTGCCAGCGAGAGGATCTCTGGGGCCAACGTCCTGACTTTC. Protein sequence: CASERISGANVLTF.

This chain joins TRBV9 and TRBJ2-1, with 8 bases aligning to TRBD2. This CDR3 has 14 residues. Trimming cost V 3 bases and J 1 base; bases outside gene matches: 0. Germline loops: CDR1 SGDLS, CDR2 YYNGEE. This CDR3 reads CASSAGGSYNEQFF. CDR3 sequence (DNA): TGTGCCAGCAGCGCGGGGGGGTCCTACAATGAGCAGTTCTTC.

The CDR3 nucleotides read TGCAGTGCGTACCGTCGGGATACGCAGTATTTT. It specifies CSAYRRDTQYF. The V gene is TRBV20-1, the J gene TRBJ2-3; no reliable D call. V dropped 6 bases and J dropped 6 bases, with 10 bases sitting between them. Germline lookup yields CDR1 DFQATT and CDR2 SNEGSKA (reference sequence). This CDR3 comprises 11 residues.